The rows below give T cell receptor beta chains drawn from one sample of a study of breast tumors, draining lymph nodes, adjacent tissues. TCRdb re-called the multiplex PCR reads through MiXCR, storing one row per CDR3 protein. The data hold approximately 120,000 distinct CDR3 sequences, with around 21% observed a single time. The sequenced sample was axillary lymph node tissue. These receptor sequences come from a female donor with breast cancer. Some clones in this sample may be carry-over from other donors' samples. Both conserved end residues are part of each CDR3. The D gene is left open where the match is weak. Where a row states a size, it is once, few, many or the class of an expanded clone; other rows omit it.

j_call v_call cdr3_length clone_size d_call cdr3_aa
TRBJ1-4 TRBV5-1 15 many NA CASSLAGPGSEKLFF
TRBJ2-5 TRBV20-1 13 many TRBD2 CSAGGVMKETQYF
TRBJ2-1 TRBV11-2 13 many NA CASSLSLLNEQFF
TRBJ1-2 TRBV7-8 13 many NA CASSTHINYGYTF
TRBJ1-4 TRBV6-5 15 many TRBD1 CASSYVGTGREKLFF
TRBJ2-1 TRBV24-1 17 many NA CATSTGARPGAYNEQFF
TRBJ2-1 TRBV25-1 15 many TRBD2 CASSERLAGVNEQFF
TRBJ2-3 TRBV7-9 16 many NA CASSRGHPHLTDTQYF
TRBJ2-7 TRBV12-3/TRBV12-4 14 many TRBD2 CASSPRTSAYEQYF
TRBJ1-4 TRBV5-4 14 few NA CASSFGATNEKLFF
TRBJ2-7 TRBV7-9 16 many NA CASSPNPLSGTYEQYF
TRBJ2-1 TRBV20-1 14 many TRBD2 CSATLAGGKDEQFF
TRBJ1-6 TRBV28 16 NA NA CASATRGESYNSPLHF
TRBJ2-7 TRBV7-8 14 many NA CASSPGTYSYEQYF
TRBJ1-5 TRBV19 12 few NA CASSRGSAPQHF
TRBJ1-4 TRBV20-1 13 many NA CSARDPTNEKLFF
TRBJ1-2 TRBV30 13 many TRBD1 CAWSEGAYYGYTF
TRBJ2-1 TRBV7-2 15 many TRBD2 CASRDGTSGSFEQFF
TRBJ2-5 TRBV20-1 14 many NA CSARPPKGEETQYF
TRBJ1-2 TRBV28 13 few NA CASSSSVRGGYTF
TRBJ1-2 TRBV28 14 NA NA CASNLGGLSYGYTF
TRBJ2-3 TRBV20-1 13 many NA CSARDRQTDTQYF
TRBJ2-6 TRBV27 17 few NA CASFSRRGSSGANVLTF
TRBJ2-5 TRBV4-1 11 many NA CASSRGETQYF
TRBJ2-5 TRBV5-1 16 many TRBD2 CASSLVAGVLSGTQYF
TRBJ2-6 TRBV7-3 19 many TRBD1 CASSRVAQGASSGANVLTF
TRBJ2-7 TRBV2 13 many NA CASRRDGTYEQYF
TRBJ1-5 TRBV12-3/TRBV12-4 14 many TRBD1 CASSGTGPNQPQHF
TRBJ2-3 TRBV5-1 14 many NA CASRPRPGADTQYF
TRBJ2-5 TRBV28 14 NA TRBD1 CASSWTGYQETQYF
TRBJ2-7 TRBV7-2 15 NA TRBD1 CASSFLWTGRGEQYF
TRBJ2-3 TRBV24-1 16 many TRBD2 CATSDLTSGSPDTQYF
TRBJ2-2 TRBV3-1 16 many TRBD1 CASSQGGTGNTGELFF
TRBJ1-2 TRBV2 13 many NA CASTLGEEYGYTF
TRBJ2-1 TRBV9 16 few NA CASSEHPGAAGNEQFF
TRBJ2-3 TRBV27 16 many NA CASSFGAYSVTDTQYF
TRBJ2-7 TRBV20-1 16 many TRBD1 CSARPPDRGNLYEQYF
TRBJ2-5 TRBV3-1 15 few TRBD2 CASSQARGDRETQYF
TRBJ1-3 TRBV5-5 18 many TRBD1 CASSLDPGQTSRRNTIYF
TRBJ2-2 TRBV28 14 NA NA CASSKGLRFGELFF
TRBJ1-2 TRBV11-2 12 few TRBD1 CASSPTDRDKTF
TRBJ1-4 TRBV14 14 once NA CVSSQDRLDEKLFF
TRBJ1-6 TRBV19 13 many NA CATAGDYNSPLHF
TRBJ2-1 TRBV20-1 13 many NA CSASPGAIGEQFF
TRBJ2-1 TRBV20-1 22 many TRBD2 CSARDRTSGRGARSGSYNEQFF
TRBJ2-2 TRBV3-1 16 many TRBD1 CASSQEQGALGGELFF
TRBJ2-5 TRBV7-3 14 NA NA CASSRGAGPETQYF
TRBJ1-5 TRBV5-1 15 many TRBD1 CASSRLGTANQPQHF
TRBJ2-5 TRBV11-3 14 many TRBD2 CASSRGRFQETQYF
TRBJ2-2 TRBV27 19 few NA CASSPHSGRGGGRTGELFF
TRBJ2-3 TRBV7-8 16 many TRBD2 CASSLTLARSTDTQYF
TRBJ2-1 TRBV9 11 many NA CASGSYNEQFF
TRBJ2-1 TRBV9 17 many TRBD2 CASSVLMMGGSYNEQFF
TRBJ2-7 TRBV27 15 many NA CASSLYRGDTYEQYF
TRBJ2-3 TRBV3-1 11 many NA CASKEADTQYF
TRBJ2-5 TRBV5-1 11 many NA CASSLSVTQYF
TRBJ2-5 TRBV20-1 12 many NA CSAYRGDETQYF
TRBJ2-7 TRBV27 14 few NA CASSFRQTSYEQYF
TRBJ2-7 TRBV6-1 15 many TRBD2 CASSEVAGEMYEQYF